These T cell receptor beta chains were read from a single sample in a study of shared clonotypes between healthy human individuals. Assay used: immunoSEQ multiplex PCR; TCRdb lists only in-frame clones, some missing. The sample shows under 750,000 clones, around 70% of them seen only once. Sample: memory CD4+ T cells sorted from blood. The receptors were gathered from a woman under 40 in good health. CDR3s include the opening cysteine and the closing phenylalanine or tryptophan. The D gene is left open where the match is weak. The size of a clone is reported for some rows only, either as once, few or many, or as a class for expanded clones.

v_gene	abundance	d_gene	j_gene	CDR3aa	CDR3nt
TRBV2	NA	NA	TRBJ2-3	CAGRRDTDTQYF	TGTGCCGGCAGACGGGACACAGATACGCAGTATTTT
TRBV30	NA	NA	TRBJ1-2	CAWSRQAINYGYTF	TGTGCCTGGAGCAGACAGGCGATTAACTATGGCTACACCTTC
TRBV19	NA	TRBD1	TRBJ2-6	CASNRDRASSGANVLTF	TGTGCCAGTAATAGGGACAGGGCGAGCTCTGGGGCCAACGTCCTGACTTTC
TRBV18	NA	NA	TRBJ1-4	CASSADSSEKLFF	TGTGCCAGCTCAGCGGACAGTTCTGAAAAACTGTTTTTT
TRBV7-8	once	TRBD2	TRBJ2-7	CASSLARIAGGSYEQYF	TGTGCCAGCAGCTTAGCGCGTATAGCGGGAGGCTCCTACGAGCAGTACTTC
TRBV10-1	NA	NA	TRBJ2-7	CASGQCEQYF	TGCGCCAGCGGCCAGTGCGAGCAGTACTTC
TRBV7-9	NA	NA	TRBJ2-5	CASSSHAGGETQYF	TGTGCCAGCAGCTCCCACGCGGGTGGAGAGACCCAGTACTTC
TRBV28	NA	NA	TRBJ2-3	CASTKSSDTQYF	TGTGCCAGCACTAAGTCCTCAGATACGCAGTATTTT
TRBV18	NA	NA	TRBJ2-2	CASSPENGLTGELFF	TGTGCCAGCTCACCAGAAAATGGGTTAACCGGGGAGCTGTTTTTT
TRBV5-1	NA	TRBD1	TRBJ1-5	CASSRTGSQPQHF	TGCGCCAGCAGCCGGACAGGGAGTCAGCCCCAGCATTTT
TRBV18	NA	TRBD2	TRBJ2-7	CASSPPTSGPRRDEQYF	TGTGCCAGCTCACCGCCTACTAGCGGACCCCGGAGGGACGAGCAGTACTTC
TRBV28	few	TRBD1	TRBJ1-5	CASSDSGGIGQPQHF	TGTGCCAGCAGTGACTCAGGGGGCATAGGTCAGCCCCAGCATTTT
TRBV4-1	few	NA	TRBJ1-3	CASSQESGNTIYF	TGCGCCAGCAGCCAGGAATCCGGAAACACCATATATTTT
TRBV2	NA	NA	TRBJ1-5	CASSETGPSAKPQHF	TGTGCCAGCAGTGAGACCGGGCCCTCAGCGAAGCCCCAGCATTTT
TRBV15	few	TRBD1	TRBJ2-1	CATSREQGAEEQFF	TGTGCCACCAGCAGAGAGCAGGGGGCTGAAGAGCAGTTCTTC
TRBV28	NA	NA	TRBJ1-5	CASSLITINQPQHF	TGTGCCAGCAGCCTGATAACGATCAATCAGCCCCAGCATTTT
TRBV6-5	many	NA	TRBJ1-2	CASSYEGLHGYTF	TGTGCCAGCAGTTATGAAGGTTTGCATGGCTACACCTTC
TRBV19	NA	TRBD2	TRBJ2-7	CAIRKLLAAHYEQYF	TGTGCCATTCGAAAGCTACTAGCGGCACACTACGAGCAGTACTTC
TRBV28	NA	NA	TRBJ2-7	CASRAWGYEQYF	TGTGCCAGCCGAGCTTGGGGCTACGAGCAGTACTTC
TRBV25-1	NA	NA	TRBJ1-1	CASSESGHADEAFF	TGTGCCAGCAGTGAATCCGGACATGCTGATGAAGCTTTCTTT
TRBV5-4	NA	NA	TRBJ1-1	CASSLSGDTEAFF	TGTGCCAGCAGCTTGTCGGGTGACACTGAAGCTTTCTTT
TRBV19	NA	NA	TRBJ2-6	CASSIEPGAGANVLTF	TGTGCCAGTAGTATAGAACCAGGAGCTGGGGCCAACGTCCTGACTTTC
TRBV6-1	NA	TRBD2	TRBJ2-7	CAGSMEGGPYEQYF	TGTGCCGGATCAATGGAGGGAGGGCCCTACGAGCAGTACTTC